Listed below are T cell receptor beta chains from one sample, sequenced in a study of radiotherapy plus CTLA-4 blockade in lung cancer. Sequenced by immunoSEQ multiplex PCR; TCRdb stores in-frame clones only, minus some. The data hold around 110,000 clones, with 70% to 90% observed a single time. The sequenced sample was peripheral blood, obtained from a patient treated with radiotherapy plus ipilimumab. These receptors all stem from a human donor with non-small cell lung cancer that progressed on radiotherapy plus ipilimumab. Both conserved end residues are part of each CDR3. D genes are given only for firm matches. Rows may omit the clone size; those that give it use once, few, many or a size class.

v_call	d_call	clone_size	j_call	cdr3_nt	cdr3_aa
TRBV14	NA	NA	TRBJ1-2	TGTGCCAGCAGCCAATGGTGGAGCTACACCTTC	CASSQWWSYTF
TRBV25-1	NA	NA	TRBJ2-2	TGTGCCAGCAGTAGGACCGGCGTTCAGAACACCGGGGAGCTGTTTTTT	CASSRTGVQNTGELFF
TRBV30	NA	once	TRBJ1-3	TGTGCCTGGAGTGCTCTGGGGGAGCCGGGAAACACCATATATTTT	CAWSALGEPGNTIYF
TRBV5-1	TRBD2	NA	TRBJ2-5	TGCGCCAGCAGGAGGCGGGAGTGGGGCCTTTACTTC	CASRRREWGLYF
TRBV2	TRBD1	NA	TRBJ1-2	TGTGCCAGCAGTGAAAGGGGACAGCCTAACTATGGCTACACCTTC	CASSERGQPNYGYTF
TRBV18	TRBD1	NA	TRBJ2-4	TGTGCCAGCTCACCCCAGGAAAGACAGGGATCTTCGTACTTC	CASSPQERQGSSYF
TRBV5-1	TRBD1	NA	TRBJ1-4	TGCGCCAGCAGCTTCGGACAGGGGGCTTCAACTAATGAAAAACTGTTTTTT	CASSFGQGASTNEKLFF
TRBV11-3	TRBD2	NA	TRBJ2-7	TGTGCCAGCAGCTTCCCCCGGAGGACTAGCGGGACGGGCGAGCAGTACTTC	CASSFPRRTSGTGEQYF
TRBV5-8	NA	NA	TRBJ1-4	TGTGCCAGCAGCTTAATGGGGGCCAGCCTCGGAAAACTGTTTTTT	CASSLMGASLGKLFF
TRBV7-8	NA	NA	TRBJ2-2	TGTGCCAGCAGACGGACCGTTACCGGGGAGCTGTTTTTT	CASRRTVTGELFF
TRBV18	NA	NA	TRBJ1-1	TGTGCCAGCTCTCATTCTTCCGATTCCACTGAAGCTTTCTTT	CASSHSSDSTEAFF
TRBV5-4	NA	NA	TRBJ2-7	TGTGCCAGCAGCCCGGGACCAGCGAACTACGAGCAGTACTTC	CASSPGPANYEQYF
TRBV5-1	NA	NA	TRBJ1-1	TGCGCCAGCAGCTTGATTGGCCCCGGTCCTGAAGCTTTCTTT	CASSLIGPGPEAFF
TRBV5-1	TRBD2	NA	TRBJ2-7	TGCGCCAGCAGGGACGGCGGGAGCATTTACGAGCAGTACTTC	CASRDGGSIYEQYF
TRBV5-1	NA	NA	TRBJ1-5	TGCGCCAGCAGCCTGGGGACGGGGAATCAGCCCCAGCATTTT	CASSLGTGNQPQHF
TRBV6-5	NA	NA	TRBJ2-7	TGTGCCAGCAGAAATGGGGGATCCTACGAGCAGTACTTC	CASRNGGSYEQYF
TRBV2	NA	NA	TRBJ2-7	TGTGCCAGCAGTGAAACGTGGCAAACCTACGAGCAGTACTTC	CASSETWQTYEQYF
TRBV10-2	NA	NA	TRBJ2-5	TGCGCAACAAGGCAGGGCCTTAGTGAGCAGTACTTC	CATRQGLSEQYF
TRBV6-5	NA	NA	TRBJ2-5	TGTGCCAGCAGTTCACAGAGGTACCAAGAGACCCAGTACTTC	CASSSQRYQETQYF
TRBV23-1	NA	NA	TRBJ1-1	TGCGCCAGCAGAAAGTCGGACCGGAACACTGAAGCTTTCTTT	CASRKSDRNTEAFF
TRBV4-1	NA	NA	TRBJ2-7	TGCGCCAGCAGCCAAGGGTGGGGACCCGGGCCCTACGAGCAGTACTTC	CASSQGWGPGPYEQYF
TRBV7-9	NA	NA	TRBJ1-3	TGTGCCAGCAGCTTAGCGAACAAGGAGACCATATATTTT	CASSLANKETIYF
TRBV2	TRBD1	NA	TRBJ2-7	TGTGCCAGCAGTGTTAGGGGACAGGGGGCGATCTACGAGCAGTACTTC	CASSVRGQGAIYEQYF
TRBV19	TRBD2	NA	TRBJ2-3	TGTGCCAGTAGTACGGGACTAGCGAGCACAGATACGCAGTATTTT	CASSTGLASTDTQYF
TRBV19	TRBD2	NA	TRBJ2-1	TGTGCCAGTAGTATAGGTCCTAGCGGGAGAGGGAATGAGCAGTTCTTC	CASSIGPSGRGNEQFF
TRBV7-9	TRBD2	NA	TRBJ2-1	TGTGCCAGCAGCTTAGTTAGCGGGAGGGTTTACAATGAGCAGTTCTTC	CASSLVSGRVYNEQFF
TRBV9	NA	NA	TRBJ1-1	TGTGCCAGCAGCGGGGGACTGATGAACACTGAAGCTTTCTTT	CASSGGLMNTEAFF
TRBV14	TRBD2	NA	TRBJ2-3	TGTGCCAGCAGCCAAGTCCGGACTAGTACAGATACGCAGTATTTT	CASSQVRTSTDTQYF
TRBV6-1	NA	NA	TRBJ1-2	TGTGCCAGCAGTCAGACCGGCTATGGCTACACCTTC	CASSQTGYGYTF
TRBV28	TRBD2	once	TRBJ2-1	TGTGCCAGCAGTTTTGGGGGGGCTAGCGGGAGGTTAGATGAGCAGTTCTTC	CASSFGGASGRLDEQFF
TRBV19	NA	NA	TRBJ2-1	TGTGCCAGTAGTATGAATGGGGTCGAGGAGCAGTTCTTC	CASSMNGVEEQFF
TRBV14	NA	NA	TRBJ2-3	TGTGCCAGCAGCCAACGTCAGCACACAGATACGCAGTATTTT	CASSQRQHTDTQYF
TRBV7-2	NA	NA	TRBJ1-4	TGTGCCAGCAGCCCCTATGGGGCAGCAACTAATGAAAAACTGTTTTTT	CASSPYGAATNEKLFF
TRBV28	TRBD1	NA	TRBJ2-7	TGTGCCAGCACCCTTGGCAGGGGGGAGCAGTACTTC	CASTLGRGEQYF
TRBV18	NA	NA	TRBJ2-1	TGTGCCAGCTCACCACCGAGCCCCGTCTACAATGAGCAGTTCTTC	CASSPPSPVYNEQFF
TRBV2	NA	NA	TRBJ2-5	TGTGCCAGCAGTGTTGAGAGCGGCGGAGAGACCCAGTACTTC	CASSVESGGETQYF
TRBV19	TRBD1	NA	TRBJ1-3	TGTGCCAGTAGTATATCCCTCGGACAGGGTGGAAACACCATATATTTT	CASSISLGQGGNTIYF
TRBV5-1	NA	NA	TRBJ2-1	TGCGCCAGCAGCGGTAGCGGATACTACAATGAGCAGTTCTTC	CASSGSGYYNEQFF
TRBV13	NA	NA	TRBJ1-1	TGTGCCAGCAGCTTAGTTGTCGGATTCAACACTGAAGCTTTCTTT	CASSLVVGFNTEAFF
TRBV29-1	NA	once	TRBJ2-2	TGCAGCGCAGAGGACGGGGAGCTGTTTTTT	CSAEDGELFF
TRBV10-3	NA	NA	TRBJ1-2	TGTGCCACCTCGAACGTAAGAGAGGGCGACAAAAATGGCTACACCTTC	CATSNVREGDKNGYTF
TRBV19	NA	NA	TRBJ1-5	TGTGCCAGTAGCGAGAGCAATCAGCCCCAGCATTTT	CASSESNQPQHF
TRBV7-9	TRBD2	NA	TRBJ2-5	TGTGCCAGCAGCTTAGGACTAGCCAGGGAGACCCAGTACTTC	CASSLGLARETQYF
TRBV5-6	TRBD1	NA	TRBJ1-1	TGTGCCAGCAGCGACAGGGGATCGGCAGCGAACACTGAAGCTTTCTTT	CASSDRGSAANTEAFF
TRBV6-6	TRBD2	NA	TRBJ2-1	TGTGCCAGCAATAGCGGGAGCCTTGGGTTCAATGAGCAGTTCTTC	CASNSGSLGFNEQFF
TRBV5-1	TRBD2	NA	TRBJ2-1	TGCGCCAGCAGCCTGGGACTAGCGGGAGTAGATGAGCAGTTCTTC	CASSLGLAGVDEQFF
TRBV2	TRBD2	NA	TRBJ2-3	TGTGCCAGCAGAGAGTCGACGGGCGGGGGAGATACGCAGTATTTT	CASRESTGGGDTQYF
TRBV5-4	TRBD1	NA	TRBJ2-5	TGTGCCAGCAGCTTACGAACAGGGGGAATTGAGACCCAGTACTTC	CASSLRTGGIETQYF
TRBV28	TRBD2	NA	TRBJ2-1	TGTGCCAGCAGGGGATGGGGACTAGCGGGTAATGAGCAGTTCTTC	CASRGWGLAGNEQFF
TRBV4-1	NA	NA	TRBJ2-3	TGCGCCAGCAGCCAAGATGGGGTTGTCACAGATACGCAGTATTTT	CASSQDGVVTDTQYF
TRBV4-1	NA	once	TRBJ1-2	TGCGCCAGCAGCCAAGTTGGAGGCAGCCCATACTATGGCTACACCTTC	CASSQVGGSPYYGYTF
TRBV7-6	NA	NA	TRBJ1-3	TGTGCCAGCAGCTCCCAAGGGGGTTCTGGAAACACCATATATTTT	CASSSQGGSGNTIYF
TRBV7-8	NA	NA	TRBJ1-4	TGTGCCAGCAGCTTAGCGGTGTCTGTTACTAATGAAAAACTGTTTTTT	CASSLAVSVTNEKLFF